One and the same sample provided the 27 T cell receptor beta chains below, sequenced in a study of blood T cell repertoires in COVID-19. Method: immunoSEQ multiplex PCR; TCRdb's copy keeps in-frame clones and lacks some. The table has around 97,000 clones, almost 85% seen once; the top ten hold about 9.4%. The material sequenced was peripheral blood. The receptors derive from a man in his 70s with acute or convalescent COVID-19.

The chain combines TRBV18 with TRBJ2-5; TRBD2 matches at 13 bases. V lost 6 bases, J lost 5 bases, and 6 bases stayed unmatched. In germline, CDR1 is KGHSH, CDR2 LQKENI. The CDR3 length is 15 residues. The CDR3 protein is CASSPGLAGAETQYF. Here the CDR3 DNA reads TGTGCCAGCTCCCCCGGACTAGCGGGAGCGGAGACCCAGTACTTC.

V usage is TRBV11-2 and J usage is TRBJ1-1, with TRBD1 matching 9 bases. J gave up 5 bases and V 4 bases, and 2 bases lay outside the gene matches. CDR1 and CDR2 (germline): SGHAT, FQNNGV. The CDR3 is 13 amino acids. The CDR3 DNA follows: TGTGCCAGCAGCTCACAGGGGGCAACTGAAGCTTTCTTT. Encoded protein: CASSSQGATEAFF.

CDR3 nucleotides: TGTGCCAGCAGCTCCCGCCTCGGACTAGAGCAAGAGACCCAGTACTTC. Translated: CASSSRLGLEQETQYF. The V gene is TRBV11-2, the J gene TRBJ2-5, with 7 bases matching TRBD2. Germline CDR1 is SGHAT and CDR2 is FQNNGV. The V and J ends lost 4 bases and 2 bases, in that order; junction bases with no gene match: 10. This CDR3 has 16 residues.

This rearrangement joins TRBV27 to TRBJ1-2; D perhaps matches TRBD1 (5 bases). This CDR3 is 11 amino acids long. The V end was cut by 9 bases, the J end by 5 bases, with 10 bases between. Germline V gene lookup returns CDR1 MNHEY and CDR2 SMNVEV (reference sequence). The CDR3, as DNA: TGTGCCAGTGGGGGGGGGTATGGCTACACCTTC. Amino acids: CASGGGYGYTF.

This clone is a singleton in its sample. The gene calls are TRBV30 and TRBJ1-6; D gene uncertain. The germline V and J ends were trimmed by 1 base and 7 bases, with 20 bases remaining between them. Germline assignment: CDR1 GTSNPN and CDR2 SVGIG (reference sequence). CDR3 length: 17 amino acids. The CDR3 loop is CAWSGQESLTRNSPLHF. The CDR3 nucleotides read TGTGCCTGGAGTGGGCAAGAATCCCTCACCCGAAATTCACCCCTCCACTTT. Looking up the rest from reference TRBV30 and TRBJ1-6 gives the full variable domain: SQTIHQWPATLVQPVGSPLSLECTVEGTSNPNLYWYRQAAGRGLQLLFYSVGIGQISSEVPQNLSASRPQDRQFILSSKKLLLSDSGFYLCAWSGQESLTRNSPLHFGNGTRLTVT.

This clone was seen a single time. The chain is built from TRBV11-2 and TRBJ1-1; 10 nucleotides align to TRBD1. The CDR3 sequence is 15 residues long. V lost 7 bases and J lost 0; bases outside the gene matches: 5. CDR1 and CDR2 from the germline V gene are SGHAT and FQNNGV. CDR3 in amino acids: CASNDRGRMNTEAFF. The CDR3 DNA is TGTGCCAGCAACGACAGGGGGCGTATGAACACTGAAGCTTTCTTT.

The V call is TRBV18, the J call TRBJ2-7; 7 bases are shared with TRBD2. V lost 5 bases, J lost 1 base, and 2 bases stayed unmatched. Germline-derived CDR1 and CDR2 are KGHSH and LQKENI. This CDR3 region has 13 residues. The CDR3 reads CASSAGVSYEQYF. CDR3 coding DNA: TGTGCCAGCTCAGCGGGAGTGTCCTACGAGCAGTACTTC.

V is TRBV19 and J is TRBJ2-1; a possible D gene is TRBD2 (5 bases). Between the trimmed V and J ends, which lost 10 bases and 5 bases, there was a span of 24 bases. Germline CDR1 reads LNHDA; CDR2 reads SQIVND (reference sequence). This CDR3 spans 16 amino acids. The CDR3 region is CATTNLGARGHNEQFF. The CDR3 DNA reads as TGTGCCACCACAAATCTGGGAGCACGAGGACACAATGAGCAGTTCTTC.

This chain links TRBV25-1 with TRBJ2-2; D is ambiguous. Germline V gene lookup returns CDR1 MGHDK and CDR2 SYGVNS. The CDR3 runs 13 residues. Trimming took 7 bases from V and 1 from J, leaving 7 bases between them. The DNA of the CDR3 is TGTGCCAGCAACGGTCAGAACACCGGGGAGCTGTTTTTT. It yields the protein CASNGQNTGELFF. Supplemented by reference TRBV25-1 and TRBJ2-2, the full variable domain reads EADIYQTPRYLVIGTGKKITLECSQTMGHDKMYWYQQDPGMELHLIHYSYGVNSTEKGDLSSESTVSRIRTEHFPLTLESARPSHTSQYLCASNGQNTGELFFGEGSRLTVL.

The chain is built from TRBV5-5 and TRBJ1-1, with 9 positions matching TRBD1. The V gene's germline CDR1 is SGHKS and CDR2 YYEKEE (reference sequence). The V gene end was trimmed by 3 bases and the J gene end by 10 bases; junction bases not matched to a gene: 10. This CDR3 comprises 14 residues. CDR3 region: CASSSAGTGIGAFF. In DNA, the CDR3 is TGTGCCAGCAGCTCTGCCGGGACAGGGATTGGAGCTTTCTTT.

The V and J genes are TRBV5-6 and TRBJ1-5; D is unresolved. V was cut by 4 bases and J by 4 bases, with 15 bases left in between. The CDR3 runs 15 residues. From germline, CDR1 is SGHDT and CDR2 YYEEEE. The CDR3 DNA reads TGTGCCAGCAGCGCGCTTTCGCTCCAAAATCAGCCCCAGCATTTT. Translation: CASSALSLQNQPQHF.

The rearrangement uses TRBV7-6 and TRBJ2-2, with a possible D match to TRBD2 (6 bases). This CDR3 comprises 17 residues. The germline gives CDR1 SGHVS, CDR2 FNYEAQ. V shed 2 bases and J shed 5 bases, with 18 bases lying between them. The CDR3 coding sequence is TGTGCCAGCAGCTTACCGCCCGAGGGAGGCGGGACCGGGGAGCTGTTTTTT. Protein product: CASSLPPEGGGTGELFF.

The chain combines TRBV5-4 with TRBJ2-7, with D possibly TRBD2 on 6 matching bases. V gave up 3 bases and J gave up 8 bases, with 21 bases separating them. This CDR3 region has 15 residues. Germline CDR1 and CDR2: SGHNT and YYREEE (reference sequence). CDR3 sequence: CASSSRGSGVSQQYF. Here the CDR3 DNA reads TGTGCCAGCAGCTCCCGTGGTAGCGGAGTTTCGCAGCAGTACTTC.

The chain is built from TRBV5-1 and TRBJ1-2; 12 bases fit TRBD1. The V segment lost 0 bases and the J segment 4 bases; nucleotides outside the gene matches: 4. The CDR3 spans 16 residues. Germline loops: CDR1 SGHRS, CDR2 YFSETQ. CDR3 nucleotide sequence: TGCGCCAGCAGCTTGGAACCGGGACAGGGGGCCTATGGCTACACCTTC. Translating it yields CASSLEPGQGAYGYTF.

The chain has TRBV18 and TRBJ1-6, with 7 bases matching TRBD1. V was clipped by 6 bases and J by 7 bases; unmatched bases: 9. The CDR3 runs 15 residues. Germline V gives CDR1 KGHSH, CDR2 LQKENI. In DNA form, the CDR3 reads TGTGCCAGCTCCCCGCGGGTCAGGGGGAATTCACCCCTCCACTTT. Translating it yields CASSPRVRGNSPLHF.

This chain connects TRBV18 to TRBJ2-1; possible D gene TRBD2, 5 bases. Germline V gene sequence: CDR1 KGHSH, CDR2 LQKENI. Trimming stripped 3 bases from V and 6 bases from J, with 9 bases between. The CDR3 consists of 13 residues. CDR3 residues: CASSPAAGNEQFF. The CDR3 DNA sequence: TGTGCCAGCTCACCGGCGGCGGGCAATGAGCAGTTCTTC.

CDR3 DNA sequence: TGTGCCAGTAGTATCAGCGGAGGTATGGGGATCGGTGAGCAGTTCTTC. It encodes CASSISGGMGIGEQFF. V and J are TRBV19 and TRBJ2-1, with TRBD2 as a possible D gene (5 bases). The CDR3 has 16 amino acids. Deletions cut 3 bases from V and 9 bases from J, with 21 bases between. Looked up from germline, CDR1 is LNHDA and CDR2 is SQIVND (reference sequence).

This sequence joins TRBV13 and TRBJ2-1; 13 nucleotides line up with TRBD2. The germline V gene encodes CDR1 PRHDT and CDR2 FYEKMQ (reference sequence). The CDR3 consists of 18 residues. Trimming cost V 5 bases and J 10 bases; bases outside gene matches: 17. CDR3 sequence: CASSPRLGLAGAQAEQFF. In DNA, the CDR3 is TGTGCCAGCAGCCCCCGACTTGGACTAGCGGGAGCTCAGGCGGAGCAGTTCTTC. Full variable domain (rest looked up from reference TRBV13 and TRBJ2-1): AAGVIQSPRHLIKEKRETATLKCYPIPRHDTVYWYQQGPGQDPQFLISFYEKMQSDKGSIPDRFSAQQFSDYHSELNMSSLELGDSALYFCASSPRLGLAGAQAEQFFGPGTRLTVL.

This clone was seen only once. The chain links TRBV5-1 to TRBJ2-3, with 10 bases aligning to TRBD2. Germline V CDR1 and CDR2: SGHRS, YFSETQ. Trimming cost V 4 bases and J 0 bases; bases outside gene matches: 2. This CDR3 is 15 amino acids long. The CDR3 spells CASSTLAGSTDTQYF. The CDR3 DNA reads TGCGCCAGCAGCACACTAGCGGGGAGCACAGATACGCAGTATTTT.

The rearrangement uses TRBV25-1 and TRBJ2-7; TRBD2 aligns across 8 bases. V was clipped by 4 bases and J by 3 bases; unmatched bases: 8. CDR3 length: 15 residues. The germline gives CDR1 MGHDK, CDR2 SYGVNS. The CDR3 reads CASSVQLGTSYEQYF. For the CDR3, the DNA is TGTGCCAGCAGTGTTCAACTCGGGACTAGCTACGAGCAGTACTTC.

This rearrangement joins TRBV7-2 to TRBJ2-7, with D perhaps TRBD1 (7 bases). V gave up 4 bases and J gave up 3 bases, with 16 bases separating them. The CDR3 sequence is 15 residues long. The germline gives CDR1 SGHTA, CDR2 FQGNSA. The CDR3 sequence: CASSSPAGQIYEQYF. The CDR3 DNA sequence: TGTGCCAGCAGCTCCCCGGCGGGACAGATCTACGAGCAGTACTTC.

The chain joins TRBV19 to TRBJ1-5; a weak D match, TRBD1 (5 bases). Germline V gene sequence: CDR1 LNHDA, CDR2 SQIVND (reference sequence). This CDR3 is 13 amino acids long. Trimming left V 4 bases short and J 5 bases short, with 9 bases between. CDR3 amino acids: CASSTGLYQPQHF. The CDR3 region has the DNA TGTGCCAGTAGTACGGGACTTTATCAGCCCCAGCATTTT.

The chain couples TRBV7-3 to TRBJ2-7; a weak D match, TRBD1 (5 bases). V lost 2 bases and J lost 6, with 14 bases in between. The CDR3 consists of 14 residues. The germline gives CDR1 SGHTA, CDR2 FQGTGA. For the CDR3, the DNA is TGTGCCAGCAGCTTACTAGGGGATGAGCGCGAGCAGTACTTC. Translation gives CASSLLGDEREQYF.

This chain links TRBV5-5 with TRBJ2-6; weak D call: TRBD2 (5 bases). In germline, CDR1 is SGHKS, CDR2 YYEKEE (reference sequence). V gave up 4 bases and J gave up 0 bases, with 14 bases separating them. The CDR3 consists of 17 residues. The CDR3 DNA reads TGTGCCAGCAGCCTACTCCCAGAGGGCTCTGGGGCCAACGTCCTGACTTTC. Amino acid sequence: CASSLLPEGSGANVLTF. Looking up the rest from reference TRBV5-5 and TRBJ2-6 gives the full variable domain: DAGVTQSPTHLIKTRGQQVTLRCSPISGHKSVSWYQQVLGQGPQFIFQYYEKEERGRGNFPDRFSARQFPNYSSELNVNALLLGDSALYLCASSLLPEGSGANVLTFGAGSRLTVL.

The rearrangement joins TRBV6-2 or TRBV6-3 to TRBJ2-3; no clear D. The CDR3 has 17 amino acids. The germline V and J ends were trimmed by 0 bases and 0 bases, with 13 bases remaining between them. Germline lookup yields CDR1 MNHEY and CDR2 SVGEGT. The CDR3 coding sequence is TGTGCCAGCAGTTACTCACGGAGAGCAATTAGCACAGATACGCAGTATTTT. Its translation: CASSYSRRAISTDTQYF.

The chain combines TRBV5-4 with TRBJ1-3, with D possibly being TRBD1 (6 bases). Germline loops: CDR1 SGHNT, CDR2 YYREEE (reference sequence). Trimming took 0 bases from V and 2 from J, leaving 9 bases between them. This CDR3 is 15 amino acids long. The CDR3 reads CASSLGPGAGNTIYF. CDR3 nucleotides: TGTGCCAGCAGCTTGGGTCCAGGGGCTGGAAACACCATATATTTT.

In its sample, this clone was seen a few times. This chain connects TRBV6-2 or TRBV6-3 to TRBJ1-2; no firm D call. The CDR3 is made up of 13 amino acids. Trimming removed 1 base from V and 0 bases from J, with 3 bases in between. Germline-derived CDR1 and CDR2 are MNHEY and SVGEGT. CDR3 sequence reads: CASSYYTNYGYTF. CDR3 nucleotide sequence: TGTGCCAGCAGTTACTACACTAACTATGGCTACACCTTC.